The clone carrying this T cell receptor (beta chain) showed up just once. Its specificity is unknown. Vbeta (60) and Jbeta (13) primers were used in the PCR. The method was immunoSEQ multiplex PCR; TCRdb's version includes in-frame clones alone and lacks a portion of them. The table lists 100,000 to 150,000 clones, roughly 70% of them singletons, with 6.5% to 8% in the top ten. This CDR3 contains 12 residues. The V gene's germline CDR1 is LNHDA and CDR2 SQIVND (reference sequence). V lost 9 bases, J lost 3 bases, and 9 bases lay in between. This sample was taken from a study of cytomegalovirus exposure and HLA in healthy donors. Broader study findings: The later analysis indicated that the majority of CMV-associated TCR beta chains appeared HLA-restricted. In an earlier analysis, most TCR beta V segments were productive about 90% or about 30% of the time. Rare sequences made up most TCRs, while some public TCRs were found in many donors. Researchers catalogued some 160 TCR beta chains as cytomegalovirus-associated.

The V call is TRBV19, the J call TRBJ2-1; possible D gene TRBD2, 6 bases. This TCR came from a man aged 40-49 years in good health and CMV-seropositive. Sequencing used PBMCs. The CDR3 sequence is CASRDFYNEQFF. DNA for the CDR3: TGTGCCAGCCGGGACTTCTACAATGAGCAGTTCTTC.